The clone carrying this TCR beta chain was detected ten times or more. The junction shows a germline mismatch at one end, possibly a read error. The TCR library was built from RNA with a 3' RACE protocol and unique molecular identifiers. In TCRdb, the 3' RACE reads were re-called with MiXCR into one record per CDR3 protein. The table has approximately 16,000 distinct CDR3 sequences, 3.4% seen once; the top ten hold roughly 34%. The CDR3 totals 14 residues. Germline V lookup: CDR1 MDHEN, CDR2 SYDVKM. Treatment given: PENTA 11 planned treatment interruption arm or continuous ART arm. This sample stems from a study of HIV-infected children after antiretroviral therapy interruption.

This receptor was identified in a pool of human donors with HIV. The sequenced sample was CD45RO+ CD8+ T cells from PBMCs, pooled from several time points, obtained from a donor given antiretroviral therapy, either interrupted or continuous. Subset here: memory CD8+ CD45RO+ CD45RA- T cells. This rearrangement joins TRBV28 to TRBJ2-7, with 8 bases that match TRBD1. The CDR3 coding sequence is TGTGCCAGCAGTTTACGAGGACAGGGAACGGGGACGACGTTC. It codes for CASSLRGQGTGTTF.